The entry below describes one TCR beta chain. Its antigen is not identified. The junction had 16 bases not matched to a gene; V was cut back by 3 bases and J by 8 bases. This CDR3 has 18 residues. The germline CDR1 and CDR2 sequences are KGHDR and SFDVKD. Assay used: immunoSEQ multiplex PCR; TCRdb lists only in-frame clones, some missing. This repertoire shows around 130,000 clones, roughly 88% found once; its top ten account for 1.5% to 2%. This entry comes from a study of T cell responses to AZD1222 COVID-19 vaccine. Whole-study findings and limits: As reported, nearly half of all spike-specific TCRs target variant regions that are unmutated. Only after the peak T cell response were repertoires sampled. An increase in Spike-specific TCR breadth and depth was observed after two AZD1222 doses. Donor demographics were predominantly white British with a female majority; clonal diversity may be underestimated.

The chain couples TRBV24-1 to TRBJ2-1; TRBD1 aligns across 9 bases. Sample: peripheral blood, taken on day 0 of AZD1222 vaccination. This receptor was taken from an adult in good health. The DNA of the CDR3 is TGTGCCACCAGTGATCTAACCTCCGGGACAGGGTTACTCGATGAGCAGTTCTTC. Protein sequence: CATSDLTSGTGLLDEQFF.